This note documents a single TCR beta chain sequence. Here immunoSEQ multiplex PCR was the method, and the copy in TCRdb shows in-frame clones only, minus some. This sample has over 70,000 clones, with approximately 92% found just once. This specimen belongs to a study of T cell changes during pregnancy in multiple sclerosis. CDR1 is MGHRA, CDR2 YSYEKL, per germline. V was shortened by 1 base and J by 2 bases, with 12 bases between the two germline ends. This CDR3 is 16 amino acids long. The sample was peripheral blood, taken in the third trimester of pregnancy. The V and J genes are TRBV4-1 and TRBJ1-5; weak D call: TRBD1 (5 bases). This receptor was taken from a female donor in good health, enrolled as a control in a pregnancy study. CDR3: CASSQVGALGNQPQHF. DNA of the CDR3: TGCGCCAGCAGCCAAGTTGGGGCGTTGGGCAATCAGCCCCAGCATTTT.